These 21 T cell receptor beta chains came from one sample sequenced in a study of blood T cell repertoires in COVID-19. Profiling relied on immunoSEQ multiplex PCR, and the TCRdb table lists in-frame clones only, not all of them. The data show 80,000 to 100,000 clones, about 85% seen once. The sequenced material came from peripheral blood. Receptors originate from a man between 65 and 80 years old with acute or convalescent COVID-19.

The V gene is TRBV11-2, the J gene TRBJ1-5; tentative D call: TRBD1 (6 bases). Trimming cost V 5 bases and J 7 bases, with 15 bases left between them. Germline values: CDR1 SGHAT, CDR2 FQNNGV. The CDR3 is 14 residues long. The CDR3: CASSPQGRGQPQHF. CDR3 DNA sequence: TGTGCCAGCAGCCCACAGGGTCGGGGCCAGCCCCAGCATTTT. Based on the CDR3 plus reference TRBV11-2 and TRBJ1-5, the full variable domain is EAGVAQSPRYKIIEKRQSVAFWCNPISGHATLYWYQQILGQGPKLLIQFQNNGVVDDSQLPKDRFSAERLKGVDSTLKIQPAKLEDSAVYLCASSPQGRGQPQHFGDGTRLSIL.

The genes are TRBV21-1 and TRBJ1-5. TRBV21-1 is given as a pseudogene. This CDR3 is built from 20 residues. The CDR3 nucleotides read TGTGCCAGCACCCATCCTACCGGCAGGACGGGAAAGTGGGGCAATCAGCCCCAGCATTTT. Protein product: CASTHPTGRTGKWGNQPQHF.

The gene calls are TRBV5-4 and TRBJ2-7, with 9 bases fitting TRBD1. CDR3 length: 15 amino acids. Trimming removed 4 bases from V and 2 bases from J; junction bases left unmatched: 7. The germline V gene has CDR1 SGHNT and CDR2 YYREEE (reference sequence). DNA for the CDR3: TGTGCCAGCAGCACGCCGGGACAGGGAACCTACGAGCAGTACTTC. The encoded protein is CASSTPGQGTYEQYF. Full variable domain (remainder filled in from reference TRBV5-4 and TRBJ2-7): ETGVTQSPTHLIKTRGQQVTLRCSSQSGHNTVSWYQQALGQGPQFIFQYYREEENGRGNFPPRFSGLQFPNYSSELNVNALELDDSALYLCASSTPGQGTYEQYFGPGTRLTVT.

The chain carries TRBV3-1 (or the pseudogene TRBV3-2) and TRBJ1-1; 12 positions agree with TRBD1. CDR1 is LGHDT and CDR2 is YNNKEL in the germline V gene (reference sequence). J lost 4 bases, V lost 0 bases, and 24 bases had no gene match. The CDR3 loop spans 23 amino acids. For the CDR3, the DNA is TGTGCCAGCAGCCAAGATAACCCTTTTCGGGACAGGGGGCGGTATCTGAGTGGCACTGAAGCTTTCTTT. This sequence encodes CASSQDNPFRDRGRYLSGTEAFF.

This sequence joins TRBV19 and TRBJ1-3; D is uncertain. V was trimmed by 0 bases and J by 9 bases, leaving 9 bases between them. The CDR3 is 13 residues long. Per germline, CDR1 LNHDA and CDR2 SQIVND (reference sequence). Here the CDR3 DNA reads TGTGCCAGTAGTATAGACCCCTGGAGCACCATATATTTT. It encodes CASSIDPWSTIYF.

This clone was observed a single time. The genes are TRBV7-2 and TRBJ2-2; 7 nucleotides line up with TRBD2. V trimming: 5 bases; J trimming: 5 bases; junction bases outside the gene matches: 11. The CDR3 is 16 residues long. Per the germline V gene, CDR1 is SGHTA and CDR2 is FQGNSA. Here the CDR3 reads CASSGRVRTGTGELFF. The CDR3 nucleotides are TGTGCCAGCAGCGGGAGGGTGAGAACCGGTACCGGGGAGCTGTTTTTT.

The rearrangement links TRBV11-2 to TRBJ2-7; D is unresolved. V was shortened by 0 bases and J by 3 bases, with 3 bases between the two germline ends. Germline V lookup: CDR1 SGHAT, CDR2 FQNNGV. CDR3 size: 12 residues. The CDR3 is CASSLDLYEQYF. DNA for the CDR3: TGTGCCAGCAGCTTAGATCTCTACGAGCAGTACTTC.

This chain links TRBV5-5 with TRBJ2-2, with D maybe TRBD2 (5 bases). The CDR3 sequence is 16 residues long. Trimming removed 2 bases from V and 5 bases from J, with 16 bases in between. CDR1 is SGHKS and CDR2 is YYEKEE in the germline V gene (reference sequence). The CDR3, as DNA: TGTGCCAGCAGCTTTTTGAGGGCACAGAGTACCGGGGAGCTGTTTTTT. It yields the protein CASSFLRAQSTGELFF.

This clone was seen a single time. The genes are TRBV2 and TRBJ1-5, with 8 bases that match TRBD1. Germline CDR1 SNHLY, CDR2 FYNNEI. With 5 bases clipped from V and 7 bases from J, the junction kept 7 bases outside the gene matches. The CDR3 length is 14 residues. CDR3 sequence (DNA): TGTGCCAGCAGTCCGGACAGGGTTGAGCAGCCCCAGCATTTT. Its translation: CASSPDRVEQPQHF.

In its sample, this clone was seen a few times. CDR3 sequence: CASSEGAYNEQFF. The CDR3 DNA is TGTGCCAGCAGTGAGGGGGCTTACAATGAGCAGTTCTTC. This chain joins TRBV2 and TRBJ2-1; a possible D gene is TRBD1 (6 bases). This CDR3 region has 13 residues. Germline assignment: CDR1 SNHLY and CDR2 FYNNEI. V was trimmed by 3 bases and J by 4 bases, leaving 7 bases between them.

CDR3 in amino acids: CASRPGSPRNQPQHF. The CDR3 region has the DNA TGTGCCAGCAGACCGGGGAGTCCAAGAAATCAGCCCCAGCATTTT. This chain joins TRBV6-5 and TRBJ1-5; D remains ambiguous. Germline V lookup: CDR1 MNHEY, CDR2 SVGAGI. V was shortened by 6 bases and J by 4 bases, with 16 bases between the two germline ends. The CDR3 sequence is 15 residues long.

This clone was seen just once. The V gene is TRBV4-1, the J gene TRBJ1-6, with 7 bases identical to TRBD1. V shed 4 bases, J shed 7 bases, and the junction held 16 bases outside the gene matches. From germline, CDR1 is MGHRA and CDR2 YSYEKL. The length of the CDR3 is 18 residues. CDR3 protein: CASSPTRQGTLSNSPLHF. CDR3 coding DNA: TGCGCCAGCAGCCCAACACGACAGGGAACCTTAAGCAATTCACCCCTCCACTTT.

This chain joins TRBV19 and TRBJ1-6; 11 bases agree with TRBD1. The J segment lost 5 bases and the V segment lost 2 bases, leaving 5 bases of the junction unmatched. CDR1 is LNHDA and CDR2 is SQIVND in the germline V gene (reference sequence). The CDR3 covers 17 residues. In nucleotides, the CDR3 is TGTGCCAGTAGTATACTGGGACAGGGGGAACATAATTCACCCCTCCACTTT. Protein sequence: CASSILGQGEHNSPLHF. The full variable domain, with the rest looked up from reference TRBV19 and TRBJ1-6, is DGGITQSPKYLFRKEGQNVTLSCEQNLNHDAMYWYRQDPGQGLRLIYYSQIVNDFQKGDIAEGYSVSREKKESFPLTVTSAQKNPTAFYLCASSILGQGEHNSPLHFGNGTRLTVT.

This CDR3 reads CASSGGSSDTGELFF. Written as DNA, the CDR3 is TGTGCCAGCAGCGGGGGTTCATCCGACACCGGGGAGCTGTTTTTT. This chain connects TRBV6-4 to TRBJ2-2; D is possibly TRBD2 (6 bases). V dropped 6 bases and J dropped 3 bases, with 14 bases sitting between them. Germline lookup yields CDR1 MRHNA and CDR2 SNTAGT. This CDR3 is 15 amino acids long.

The V call is TRBV29-1, the J call TRBJ1-6; 7 bases line up with TRBD1. The V segment lost 6 bases and the J segment 1 base; nucleotides outside the gene matches: 0. Germline CDR1 reads SQVTM; CDR2 reads ANQGSEA. The CDR3 contains 13 residues. The DNA of the CDR3 is TGCAGCGTACAGGGGTCCTATAATTCACCCCTCCACTTT. As protein: CSVQGSYNSPLHF.

The chain uses TRBV4-1 and TRBJ2-3, with D possibly matching TRBD2 (5 bases). From germline, CDR1 is MGHRA and CDR2 YSYEKL. There are 15 residues in the CDR3. Trimming removed 3 bases at V and 1 base at J, with 11 bases between. The CDR3 nucleotides are TGCGCCAGCAGCCAGGTGGTAGCGCGCACAGATACGCAGTATTTT. This encodes CASSQVVARTDTQYF.

This chain connects TRBV5-1 to TRBJ2-7; 7 bases line up with TRBD1. The CDR3 has 15 amino acids. CDR1 is SGHRS, CDR2 YFSETQ, per germline. The V and J ends lost 0 bases and 5 bases, in that order; junction bases with no gene match: 8. The CDR3: CASSLESQGVDEQYF. The CDR3 nucleotides read TGCGCCAGCAGCTTGGAATCGCAGGGGGTGGACGAGCAGTACTTC.

The gene calls are TRBV5-1 and TRBJ1-4; D perhaps matches TRBD1 (5 bases). Trimming cost V 2 bases and J 3 bases, with 14 bases left between them. Germline CDR1 and CDR2: SGHRS and YFSETQ. This CDR3 has 16 amino acids. The CDR3 loop reads CASSFQGGIANEKLFF. In DNA, the CDR3 is TGCGCCAGCAGCTTTCAGGGTGGGATAGCTAATGAAAAACTGTTTTTT.

The chain carries TRBV7-2 and TRBJ1-3; no definite D call. V was cut by 6 bases and J by 4 bases, with 16 bases left in between. The CDR3 length is 15 residues. Germline V gene lookup returns CDR1 SGHTA and CDR2 FQGNSA. In DNA, the CDR3 is TGTGCCAGCAGATACACCGGAGGGTCCGGAAACACCATATATTTT. Translated, it gives CASRYTGGSGNTIYF.

The chain uses TRBV5-1 and TRBJ2-1; 9 bases map to TRBD1. Looked up from germline, CDR1 is SGHRS and CDR2 is YFSETQ. V lost 3 bases and J lost 4; bases outside the gene matches: 11. There are 17 residues in the CDR3. The CDR3: CASSSSKTGQGYNEQFF. CDR3 in DNA: TGCGCCAGCAGCTCGAGCAAAACGGGACAGGGATACAATGAGCAGTTCTTC.

CDR3 nucleotide sequence: TGTGCCAGCAGCCGCACCATCCGAGACCAAGAGACCCAGTACTTC. Protein sequence: CASSRTIRDQETQYF. The chain is built from TRBV5-4 and TRBJ2-5; D is uncertain. The CDR3 covers 15 residues. V lost 4 bases and J lost 0, with 13 bases in between. Germline V gene lookup returns CDR1 SGHNT and CDR2 YYREEE (reference sequence). The complete variable domain, with remaining parts taken from reference TRBV5-4 and TRBJ2-5, reads ETGVTQSPTHLIKTRGQQVTLRCSSQSGHNTVSWYQQALGQGPQFIFQYYREEENGRGNFPPRFSGLQFPNYSSELNVNALELDDSALYLCASSRTIRDQETQYFGPGTRLLVL.